Below are 23 T cell receptor beta chains sequenced from a single sample in a study of technical replicates of blood from several donors. The protocol was immunoSEQ multiplex PCR, while the TCRdb copy is restricted to in-frame clones and leaves out a portion. The table has about 97,000 clones, roughly 96% seen once. The sample was T cells isolated from PBMCs. Receptors were obtained from a human donor in good health.

The CDR3: CASTDLGLADTDTQYF. CDR3 nucleotides: TGTGCCAGTACTGACTTGGGACTAGCGGACACAGATACGCAGTATTTT. This sequence joins TRBV19 and TRBJ2-3; 11 bases are a match to TRBD2. The CDR3 loop spans 16 amino acids. After removal of 7 bases from V and 2 bases from J, the junction contained 8 bases not matched to a gene. Germline V gene data show CDR1 as LNHDA and CDR2 as SQIVND (reference sequence).

The J gene is TRBJ2-7, the V gene TRBV2; 9 nucleotides agree with TRBD2. This CDR3 comprises 15 residues. V shed 7 bases, J shed 3 bases, and the junction held 10 bases outside the gene matches. The germline gives CDR1 SNHLY, CDR2 FYNNEI. The CDR3 nucleotides are TGTGCCAGCAAGGCCTATAGCGGGAGTCTCTACGAGCAGTACTTC. Translating gives CASKAYSGSLYEQYF.

The CDR3 region is CASSYVAEGPGGTQYF. CDR3 nucleotide sequence: TGTGCCAGCAGTTACGTTGCGGAGGGCCCCGGAGGGACCCAGTACTTC. The V call is TRBV6-6, the J call TRBJ2-5, with TRBD2 as a possible D gene (6 bases). There are 16 residues in the CDR3. Trimming took 2 bases from V and 7 from J, leaving 20 bases between them. Germline values: CDR1 MNHNY, CDR2 SVGAGI (reference sequence).

This clone was recorded only once. The J gene is TRBJ2-5, the V gene TRBV5-1; perhaps TRBD2 as D (5 bases). Between the trimmed V and J ends, which lost 4 bases and 5 bases, there was a span of 18 bases. CDR1 SGHRS and CDR2 YFSETQ come from the germline V gene. The CDR3 has 15 residues. CDR3 amino acids: CASSTTSTIRETQYF. The CDR3, as DNA: TGCGCCAGCAGCACCACTAGTACTATTAGGGAGACCCAGTACTTC.

This chain uses TRBV30 with TRBJ2-3; no clear D. The V gene's germline CDR1 is GTSNPN and CDR2 SVGIG (reference sequence). The CDR3 has 13 residues. Trimming took off 0 bases at V and 3 bases at J, with 7 bases between the two ends. The CDR3 bases are TGTGCCTGGAGTGTACTGGTAACAGATACGCAGTATTTT. This sequence encodes CAWSVLVTDTQYF.

This chain uses TRBV6-1 with TRBJ2-5, with 7 bases identical to TRBD2. CDR3 length equals 15 residues. The germline CDR1 and CDR2 sequences are MNHNS and SASEGT. With V trimmed by 1 base and J by 1 base, 3 bases remained unmatched. CDR3 nucleotide sequence: TGTGCCAGCAGTGAAGAGAGACTAGCCCAAGAGACCCAGTACTTC. Amino acid sequence: CASSEERLAQETQYF.

The V call is TRBV7-8, the J call TRBJ1-5; the match to TRBD1 covers 12 bases. This CDR3 spans 18 amino acids. Germline V lookup: CDR1 SGHVS, CDR2 FQNEAQ. With 5 bases clipped from V and 1 base from J, the junction kept 9 bases outside the gene matches. The chain's CDR3 is CASSPGTGGPESNQPQHF. The CDR3 nucleotides are TGTGCCAGCAGCCCCGGGACAGGGGGCCCGGAAAGCAATCAGCCCCAGCATTTT.

The DNA for the CDR3 is TGTGCCAGTAGTTCGAGGACAGGGCTCCAGCCCCAGCATTTT. Translated: CASSSRTGLQPQHF. The rearrangement uses TRBV19 and TRBJ1-5; TRBD1 aligns across 8 bases. Losses at the gene ends were 5 bases for V and 7 bases for J; bases not matched to a gene: 7. The CDR3 sequence is 14 residues long. The germline V gene has CDR1 LNHDA and CDR2 SQIVND (reference sequence).

The chain employs TRBV27 and TRBJ2-1; 10 nucleotides align to TRBD2. Germline V lookup: CDR1 MNHEY, CDR2 SMNVEV (reference sequence). The CDR3 runs to 15 residues. With 4 bases clipped from V and 1 base from J, the junction kept 1 base outside the gene matches. CDR3 sequence reads: CASSWTSGSYNEQFF. Here the CDR3 DNA reads TGTGCCAGCAGTTGGACTAGCGGTTCCTACAATGAGCAGTTCTTC.

The rearrangement joins TRBV14 to TRBJ2-6; no definite D call. The V and J ends lost 6 bases and 4 bases respectively, with 7 bases between them. This CDR3 spans 13 amino acids. In germline, CDR1 is SGHDN, CDR2 FVKESK. The CDR3 sequence: CASRRWGANVLTF. As DNA, the CDR3 is TGTGCCAGCAGGAGGTGGGGGGCCAACGTCCTGACTTTC. Filled out from reference TRBV14 and TRBJ2-6, the complete variable domain reads EAGVTQFPSHSVIEKGQTVTLRCDPISGHDNLYWYRRVMGKEIKFLLHFVKESKQDESGMPNNRFLAERTGGTYSTLKVQPAELEDSGVYFCASRRWGANVLTFGAGSRLTVL.

The chain is built from TRBV11-1 and TRBJ2-1; weak D call: TRBD2 (5 bases). V lost 11 bases and J 8 bases, leaving 13 bases between the germline ends. Per the germline V gene, CDR1 is SGHAT and CDR2 is FQDESV (reference sequence). CDR3 length equals 11 residues. The CDR3 DNA is TGTGCCGGAGGACCTGTGGATGAGCAGTTCTTC. Encoded protein: CAGGPVDEQFF.

The genes are TRBV7-9 and TRBJ2-7, with D perhaps matching TRBD1 (6 bases). V was pared by 3 bases and J by 2 bases, with 14 bases between. CDR1 is SEHNR and CDR2 is FQNEAQ in the germline V gene (reference sequence). The CDR3 is made up of 15 amino acids. The CDR3 here is CASSFTRDTAYEQYF. CDR3 nucleotide sequence: TGTGCCAGCAGCTTTACCCGGGACACTGCCTACGAGCAGTACTTC.

The chain uses TRBV15 and TRBJ2-7, with D possibly being TRBD2 (6 bases). CDR3 length: 15 amino acids. Germline V gives CDR1 LNHNV, CDR2 YYDKDF (reference sequence). Trimming left V 1 base short and J 2 bases short, with 12 bases between. The CDR3 DNA follows: TGTGCCACCAGCAGAGTAAGCGGGTTAGCCTACGAGCAGTACTTC. This encodes CATSRVSGLAYEQYF.

On this clone: A read error may account for a junction end that differs from germline. The chain carries TRBV9 and TRBJ2-1, with TRBD2 as a possible D gene (5 bases). This CDR3 is 14 amino acids long. Germline V CDR1 and CDR2: SGDLS, YYNGEE. CDR3 sequence reads: CASSRPSSDNEQFF. CDR3 DNA sequence: TGTGCCAGCAGCCGTCCTAGCTCCGACAATGAGCAGTTCTTC. The complete variable domain, with remaining parts taken from reference TRBV9 and TRBJ2-1, reads DSGVTQTPKHLITATGQRVTLRCSPRSGDLSVYWYQQSLDQGLQFLIQYYNGEERAKGNILERFSAQQFPDLHSELNLSSLELGDSALYFCASSRPSSDNEQFFGPGTRLTVL.

This chain connects TRBV4-1 to TRBJ2-7; TRBD1 might be the D (5 bases). This CDR3 spans 14 amino acids. Germline loops: CDR1 MGHRA, CDR2 YSYEKL. Trimming left V 2 bases short and J 6 bases short, with 14 bases between. The CDR3 loop reads CASSQLQGRFEQYF. The CDR3, as DNA: TGCGCCAGCAGCCAACTCCAGGGTCGATTCGAGCAGTACTTC.

This clone appeared a single time. The chain uses TRBV7-9 and TRBJ1-1, with 7 bases aligning to TRBD1. Germline CDR1 reads SEHNR; CDR2 reads FQNEAQ (reference sequence). CDR3 size: 13 residues. J lost 5 bases, V lost 8 bases, and 8 bases had no gene match. This CDR3 is CASLQTGVTEAFF. The CDR3 bases are TGTGCCAGCCTACAAACAGGGGTGACTGAAGCTTTCTTT. Filled out from reference TRBV7-9 and TRBJ1-1, the complete variable domain reads DTGVSQNPRHKITKRGQNVTFRCDPISEHNRLYWYRQTLGQGPEFLTYFQNEAQLEKSRLLSDRFSAERPKGSFSTLEIQRTEQGDSAMYLCASLQTGVTEAFFGQGTRLTVV.

This CDR3 is CASSLIAGTYNEQFF. CDR3 DNA: TGTGCCAGCAGTTTAATAGCGGGGACCTACAATGAGCAGTTCTTC. The chain has TRBV28 and TRBJ2-1; 8 positions match TRBD2. This CDR3 region has 15 residues. Germline CDR1 reads MDHEN; CDR2 reads SYDVKM. V was pared by 2 bases and J by 2 bases, with 2 bases of the junction left unmatched.

The chain has TRBV2 and TRBJ2-7; TRBD1 is a possible D gene (6 bases). Trimming cost V 5 bases and J 6 bases, with 17 bases left between them. The CDR3 covers 14 residues. Germline-derived CDR1 and CDR2 are SNHLY and FYNNEI. CDR3 loop: CASSSVSGEVEQYF. The CDR3 DNA reads as TGTGCCAGCAGTTCGGTTTCAGGGGAAGTCGAGCAGTACTTC.

The V and J genes are TRBV7-2 and TRBJ2-2, with 8 bases aligning to TRBD1. CDR1 SGHTA and CDR2 FQGNSA come from the germline V gene. J gave up 8 bases and V 5 bases, and 7 bases lay outside the gene matches. The CDR3 spans 14 residues. The CDR3 coding sequence is TGTGCCAGCAGCGCCCGACAGGGGAAGGGGGAGCTGTTTTTT. Amino acid sequence: CASSARQGKGELFF.

The CDR3 reads CASSEEYLAGEETQYF. The CDR3, as DNA: TGTGCCAGCAGTGAAGAGTATCTAGCGGGAGAAGAGACCCAGTACTTC. V is TRBV2 and J is TRBJ2-5, with TRBD2 identical over 10 bases. The V gene end was trimmed by 1 base and the J gene end by 3 bases; junction bases not matched to a gene: 5. The CDR3 loop spans 16 amino acids. The germline V gene has CDR1 SNHLY and CDR2 FYNNEI.

The rearrangement links TRBV6-4 to TRBJ2-1; 11 bases are shared with TRBD2. CDR3 length: 15 residues. Trimming removed 10 bases from V and 3 bases from J; junction bases left unmatched: 8. Germline lookup yields CDR1 MRHNA and CDR2 SNTAGT. As DNA, the CDR3 is TGTGCCACCACAAAACTAGCGGGGGACTACAATGAGCAGTTCTTC. Encoded protein: CATTKLAGDYNEQFF.

The chain combines TRBV5-1 with TRBJ1-1; D is possibly TRBD1 (6 bases). Germline V lookup: CDR1 SGHRS, CDR2 YFSETQ. This CDR3 contains 14 residues. V was clipped by 5 bases and J by 1 base, with 12 bases between them. CDR3 nucleotides: TGCGCCAGCAGACAGGGATCACCGAACACTGAAGCTTTCTTT. Translated, it gives CASRQGSPNTEAFF.

The chain couples TRBV6-6 to TRBJ2-3; 11 bases agree with TRBD2. V trimming: 5 bases; J trimming: 4 bases; junction bases outside the gene matches: 8. The CDR3 length is 16 residues. Germline CDR1 reads MNHNY; CDR2 reads SVGAGI (reference sequence). The CDR3 coding sequence is TGTGCCAGCAGTCCCCTGACTAGCGGGACCGCAGATACGCAGTATTTT. Residues: CASSPLTSGTADTQYF.